This T cell receptor beta chain was sequenced during a study of regulatory T cells in long-lasting Graves disease. General study results and limits: New patients shared fewer public clonotypes (over 900) than persistent patients did (roughly 2,500).

There are many counts of this clonotype. The antigen is not known. The time point here: persistent/refractory GD, antithyroid drugs over 5 years with positive TRAb. PBMC RNA served as the TCR library source. The patients were enrolled through endocrinology in Xi'an, China. This CDR3 region has 12 residues. Germline V lookup: CDR1 SNHLY, CDR2 FYNNEI. V dropped 11 bases and J dropped 1 base, with 11 bases sitting between them. Investigators prepared the TCR beta libraries by applying iRepertoire HTBI primers and Arm-PCR of CDR3 regions. TCRdb re-called the multiplex PCR reads through MiXCR, storing one row per CDR3 protein. The sample includes 650,000 to 700,000 distinct CDR3 sequences, about 32% of them seen just once.

The source was peripheral blood mononuclear cells (PBMCs), collected when the disease was refractory, from a patient treated with antithyroid drugs. The chain uses TRBV2 and TRBJ1-1, with TRBD1 as a possible D gene (6 bases). The sequence derives from a female donor with Graves disease. The CDR3 spells CAPGGPNTEAFF. The CDR3 region has the DNA TGTGCCCCCGGGGGGCCGAACACTGAAGCTTTCTTT.